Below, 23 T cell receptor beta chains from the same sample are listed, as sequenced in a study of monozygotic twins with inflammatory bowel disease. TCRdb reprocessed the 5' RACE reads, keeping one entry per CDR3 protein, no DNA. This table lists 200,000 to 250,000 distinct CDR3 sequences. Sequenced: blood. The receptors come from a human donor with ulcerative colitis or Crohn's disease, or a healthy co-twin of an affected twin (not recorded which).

CDR3: CASSRPLAKNIQYF. V is TRBV12-3 or TRBV12-4 and J is TRBJ2-4; with no DNA, the TCRdb D assignment of TRBD2 cannot be verified. The CDR3 is 14 amino acids.

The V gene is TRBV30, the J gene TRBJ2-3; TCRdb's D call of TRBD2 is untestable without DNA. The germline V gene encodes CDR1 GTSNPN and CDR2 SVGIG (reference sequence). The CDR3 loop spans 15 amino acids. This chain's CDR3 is CAWSYGLAGEDTQYF.

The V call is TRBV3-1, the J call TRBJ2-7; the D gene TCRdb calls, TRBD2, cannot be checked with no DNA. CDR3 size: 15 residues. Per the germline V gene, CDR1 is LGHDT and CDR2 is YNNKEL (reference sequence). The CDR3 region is CASSVPSGRGYEQYF.

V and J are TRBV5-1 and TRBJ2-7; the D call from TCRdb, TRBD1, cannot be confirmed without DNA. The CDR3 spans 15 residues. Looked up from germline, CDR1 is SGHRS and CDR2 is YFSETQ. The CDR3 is CASSPMAGESYEQYF.

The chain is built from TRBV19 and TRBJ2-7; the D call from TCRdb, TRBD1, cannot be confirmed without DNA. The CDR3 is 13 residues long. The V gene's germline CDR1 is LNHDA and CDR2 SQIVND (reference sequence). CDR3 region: CATGTGLSYEQYF.

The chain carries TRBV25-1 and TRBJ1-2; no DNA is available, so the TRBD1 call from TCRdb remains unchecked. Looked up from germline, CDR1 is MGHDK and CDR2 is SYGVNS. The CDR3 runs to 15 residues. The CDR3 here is CASSELDRPNYGYTF.

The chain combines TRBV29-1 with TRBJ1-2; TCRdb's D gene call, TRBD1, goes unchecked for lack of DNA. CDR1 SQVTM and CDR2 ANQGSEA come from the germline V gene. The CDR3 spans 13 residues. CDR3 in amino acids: CSVGETANYGYTF.

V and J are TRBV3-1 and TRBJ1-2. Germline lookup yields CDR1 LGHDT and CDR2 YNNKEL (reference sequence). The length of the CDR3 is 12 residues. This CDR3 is CASSQGSGGYTF. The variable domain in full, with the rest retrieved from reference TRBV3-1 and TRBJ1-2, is DTAVSQTPKYLVTQMGNDKSIKCEQNLGHDTMYWYKQDSKKFLKIMFSYNNKELIINETVPNRFSPKSPDKAHLNLHINSLELGDSAVYFCASSQGSGGYTFGSGTRLTVV.

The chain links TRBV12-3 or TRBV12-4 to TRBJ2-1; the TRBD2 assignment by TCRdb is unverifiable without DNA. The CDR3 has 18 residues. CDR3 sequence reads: CASSGGTSGAISYNEQFF.

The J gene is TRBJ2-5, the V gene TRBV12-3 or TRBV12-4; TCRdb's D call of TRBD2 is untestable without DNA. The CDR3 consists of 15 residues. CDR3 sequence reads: CASSPYGTSGVTQYF.

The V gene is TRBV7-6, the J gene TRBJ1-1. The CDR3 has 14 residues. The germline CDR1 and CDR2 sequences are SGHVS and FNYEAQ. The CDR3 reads CASSPREGGTEAFF.

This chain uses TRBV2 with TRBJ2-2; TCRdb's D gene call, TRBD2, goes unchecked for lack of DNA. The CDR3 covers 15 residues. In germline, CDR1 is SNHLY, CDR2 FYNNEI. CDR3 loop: CASSVGLAGTGELFF.

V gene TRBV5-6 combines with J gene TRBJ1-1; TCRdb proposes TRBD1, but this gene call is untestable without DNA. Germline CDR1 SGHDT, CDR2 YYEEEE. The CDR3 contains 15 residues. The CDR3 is CASSFGVPMNTEAFF.

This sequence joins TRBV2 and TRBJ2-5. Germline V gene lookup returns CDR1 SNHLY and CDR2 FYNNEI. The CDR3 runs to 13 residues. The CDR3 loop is CASSMHAQETQHF.

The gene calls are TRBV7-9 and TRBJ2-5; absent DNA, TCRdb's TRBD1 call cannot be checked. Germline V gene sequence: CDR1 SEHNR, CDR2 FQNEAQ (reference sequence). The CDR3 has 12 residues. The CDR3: CASSLGDETQYF.

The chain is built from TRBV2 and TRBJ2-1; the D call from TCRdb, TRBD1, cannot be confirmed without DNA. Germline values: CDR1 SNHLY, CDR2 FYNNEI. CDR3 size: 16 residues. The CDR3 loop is CASSYLRGPTGNEQFF.

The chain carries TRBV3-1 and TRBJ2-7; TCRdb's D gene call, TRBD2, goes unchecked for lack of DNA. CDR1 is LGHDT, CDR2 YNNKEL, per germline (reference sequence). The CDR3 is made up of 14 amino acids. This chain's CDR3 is CASCETSGDYEQYF.

The CDR3 sequence is CASSLSDLMDSPLHF. This chain uses TRBV5-1 with TRBJ1-6. CDR1 is SGHRS and CDR2 is YFSETQ in the germline V gene. This CDR3 comprises 15 residues. Based on the CDR3 plus reference TRBV5-1 and TRBJ1-6, the full variable domain is KAGVTQTPRYLIKTRGQQVTLSCSPISGHRSVSWYQQTPGQGLQFLFEYFSETQRNKGNFPGRFSGRQFSNSRSEMNVSTLELGDSALYLCASSLSDLMDSPLHFGNGTRLTVT.

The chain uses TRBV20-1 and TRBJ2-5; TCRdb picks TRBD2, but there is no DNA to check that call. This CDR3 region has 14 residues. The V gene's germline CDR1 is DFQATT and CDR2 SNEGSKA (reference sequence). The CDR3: CSARDGTSRGTQYF.

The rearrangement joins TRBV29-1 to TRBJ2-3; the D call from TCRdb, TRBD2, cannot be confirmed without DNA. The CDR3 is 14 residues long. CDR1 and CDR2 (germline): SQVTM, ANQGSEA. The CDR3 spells CSVTGTSVTDTQYF.

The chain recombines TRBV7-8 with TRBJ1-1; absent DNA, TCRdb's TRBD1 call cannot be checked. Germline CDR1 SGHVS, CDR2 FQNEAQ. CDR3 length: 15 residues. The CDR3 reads CASSLYGTGVTEAFF.

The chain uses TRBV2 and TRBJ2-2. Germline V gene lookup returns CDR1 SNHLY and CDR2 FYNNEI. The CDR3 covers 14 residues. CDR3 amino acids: CASSAGVNTGELFF.

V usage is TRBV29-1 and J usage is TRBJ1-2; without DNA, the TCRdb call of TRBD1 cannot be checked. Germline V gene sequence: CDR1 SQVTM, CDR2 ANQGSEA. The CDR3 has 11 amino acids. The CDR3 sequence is CSAPGGGGYTF. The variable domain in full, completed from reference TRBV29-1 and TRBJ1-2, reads SAVISQKPSRDICQRGTSLTIQCQVDSQVTMMFWYRQQPGQSLTLIATANQGSEATYESGFVIDKFPISRPNLTFSTLTVSNMSPEDSSIYLCSAPGGGGYTFGSGTRLTVV.